The 10 T cell receptor beta chains listed next were all sequenced from one sample in a study of CD8 T cells in ankylosing spondylitis. TCRdb reprocessed the 5' RACE reads via MiXCR and lists one record per CDR3 protein. Seen here are some 140,000 distinct CDR3 sequences, roughly 8% observed once, and the top ten hold 7.3%. Sequenced input: synovial fluid, either unsorted or a sorted T cell fraction (not recorded which). All receptors come from a male donor with ankylosing spondylitis.

This clonotype was counted between two and nine times. The chain joins TRBV2 to TRBJ2-2; D ambiguous. From germline, CDR1 is SNHLY and CDR2 FYNNEI. V was shortened by 0 bases and J by 7 bases, with 12 bases between the two germline ends. CDR3 length: 15 amino acids. CDR3 in amino acids: CASSEAVRALGELFF. The CDR3 bases are TGTGCCAGCAGTGAAGCGGTACGCGCCCTCGGGGAGCTGTTTTTT.

This chain joins TRBV20-1 and TRBJ2-1; TRBD2 aligns across 10 bases. With V trimmed by 0 bases and J by 4 bases, 6 bases remained unmatched. The CDR3 length is 16 residues. Germline CDR1 DFQATT, CDR2 SNEGSKA (reference sequence). As DNA, the CDR3 is TGCAGTGCTAGAGATTTTTCTAGCGGGGGTTACAATGAGCAGTTCTTC. This codes for CSARDFSSGGYNEQFF.

This chain links TRBV6-5 with TRBJ1-2; weak D call: TRBD1 (5 bases). Trimming pared 0 bases from V and 2 bases from J, leaving 7 bases between. Germline values: CDR1 MNHEY, CDR2 SVGAGI. The CDR3 length is 14 residues. The DNA of the CDR3 is TGTGCCAGCAGTTACTCGGGGCAGAACTATGGCTACACCTTC. It yields the protein CASSYSGQNYGYTF.

This clonotype has a count of ten or more. This rearrangement joins TRBV9 to TRBJ2-6; D may be TRBD1 (5 bases). Trimming took 0 bases from V and 1 from J, leaving 17 bases between them. This CDR3 is built from 19 residues. CDR1 and CDR2 (germline): SGDLS, YYNGEE. This chain's CDR3 is CASSVAFSGSGSGANVLTF. CDR3 nucleotides: TGTGCCAGCAGCGTAGCTTTCTCAGGGTCTGGTTCTGGGGCCAACGTCCTGACTTTC.

This clonotype was detected a few times. The chain links TRBV20-1 to TRBJ2-5; 9 nucleotides align to TRBD2. CDR1 DFQATT and CDR2 SNEGSKA come from the germline V gene (reference sequence). This CDR3 comprises 15 residues. V lost 3 bases, J lost 4 bases, and 9 bases stayed unmatched. CDR3 sequence (DNA): TGCAGTGCTAGGGCCGGGGCGGGGGGGCGAGAGACCCAGTACTTC. Protein sequence: CSARAGAGGRETQYF.

As concerns this clonotype: This could be a read error, since a much larger clone is one nucleotide away. This chain joins TRBV9 and TRBJ2-7; D possibly corresponds to TRBD1 (6 bases). The CDR3 length is 14 residues. Germline V gene data show CDR1 as SGDLS and CDR2 as YYNGEE. Trimming pared 3 bases from V and 5 bases from J, leaving 15 bases between. The CDR3 region is CASSAFTGQDEQYF. The CDR3 DNA sequence: TGTGCCAGCAGCGCTTTTACAGGGCAAGACGAGCAGTACTTC.

V is TRBV6-2 or TRBV6-3 and J is TRBJ1-1; D not certain. Germline V CDR1 and CDR2: MNHEY, SVGEGT. CDR3 size: 14 residues. The germline V and J ends were trimmed by 2 bases and 0 bases, with 7 bases remaining between them. CDR3 DNA sequence: TGTGCCAGCAGTTACCCCAGGATGAACACTGAAGCTTTCTTT. This codes for CASSYPRMNTEAFF.

This clonotype appeared a few times. The V gene is TRBV6-2 or TRBV6-3, the J gene TRBJ2-1; D might be TRBD2 (5 bases). The germline V gene has CDR1 MNHEY and CDR2 SVGEGT. Trimming removed 4 bases from V and 7 bases from J, with 23 bases in between. This CDR3 is built from 17 residues. The CDR3 DNA sequence: TGTGCCAGCAGTTTTTTCGTTTCGACCCCACGGAGGAATGAGCAGTTCTTC. It encodes CASSFFVSTPRRNEQFF.

There are a few counts of this clonotype. The chain carries TRBV9 and TRBJ1-2; D ambiguous. The CDR3 extends over 12 amino acids. Germline lookup yields CDR1 SGDLS and CDR2 YYNGEE. V was trimmed by 1 base and J by 6 bases, leaving 7 bases between them. In nucleotides, the CDR3 is TGTGCCAGCAGCGTAAGACGGGATGGCTACACCTTC. It codes for CASSVRRDGYTF.

Only one count was recorded for this clonotype. The CDR3 protein is CASSVHQEEQYF. CDR3 in DNA: TGTGCCAGCAGTGTACACCAAGAGGAGCAGTACTTC. The chain uses TRBV12-3 or TRBV12-4 and TRBJ2-7; D not resolved. CDR3 length equals 12 residues. Trimming left V 5 bases short and J 7 bases short, with 12 bases between.